What follows are 26 T cell receptor beta chains derived from one specimen sequenced in a study of shared clonotypes between healthy human individuals. The data were produced by immunoSEQ multiplex PCR, yet TCRdb's version contains in-frame clones alone and is incomplete. The table lists 1,400,000 or so clones, around 98.5% of them singletons. The sample taken for sequencing was naive CD4+ T cells sorted from blood. Subset reported: CD45RA+ positively selected. These receptors originate from a man aged 30 to 45 in good health.

V is TRBV28 and J is TRBJ2-6; perhaps D is TRBD1 or TRBD2 (5 bases each). The germline V gene has CDR1 MDHEN and CDR2 SYDVKM. Deletions cut 2 bases from V and 4 bases from J, with 6 bases between. The CDR3 extends over 14 amino acids. The CDR3 DNA follows: TGTGCCAGCAGTTTACGGGGCGGGGCCAACGTCCTGACTTTC. It codes for CASSLRGGANVLTF.

The V gene is TRBV5-1, the J gene TRBJ2-2, with D perhaps assigned TRBD1 or TRBD2 (5 bases each). V shed 0 bases and J shed 6 bases, with 24 bases lying between them. In germline, CDR1 is SGHRS, CDR2 YFSETQ. This CDR3 has 19 amino acids. CDR3 DNA: TGCGCCAGCAGCTTGGCTGCAGGGCAAATCCACACGAGGGCCGGGGAGCTGTTTTTT. It translates to CASSLAAGQIHTRAGELFF.

This clone showed up just once. The rearrangement joins TRBV18 to TRBJ2-7; D might be TRBD1 or TRBD2, each matching 5 bases. V lost 5 bases, J lost 0 bases, and 14 bases lay in between. Germline CDR1 reads KGHSH; CDR2 reads LQKENI. CDR3 length: 15 residues. CDR3 loop: CASSGYRDHSYEQYF. The CDR3 DNA reads TGTGCCAGCTCAGGATACCGGGACCACTCCTACGAGCAGTACTTC.

J is TRBJ1-1 and V is TRBV15; weak D call: TRBD1 (6 bases). Germline V CDR1 and CDR2: LNHNV, YYDKDF (reference sequence). The CDR3 length is 13 residues. Deletions cut 0 bases from V and 11 bases from J, with 13 bases between. The CDR3 DNA sequence: TGTGCCACCAGCAGAGATATGGGGGCAGAGGCTTTCTTT. Protein: CATSRDMGAEAFF.

The chain uses TRBV6-5 and TRBJ1-3; D uncertain. V lost 6 bases, J lost 2 bases, and 14 bases lay in between. The germline CDR1 and CDR2 sequences are MNHEY and SVGAGI. The CDR3 runs to 15 residues. The chain's CDR3 is CASRQTASPGNTIYF. Written as DNA, the CDR3 is TGTGCCAGCAGGCAAACAGCCTCTCCTGGAAACACCATATATTTT.

V gene TRBV7-2 combines with J gene TRBJ2-3, with a weak D call TRBD1 (6 bases). The CDR3 sequence is 16 residues long. Germline V lookup: CDR1 SGHTA, CDR2 FQGNSA. The germline V and J ends were trimmed by 3 bases and 3 bases, with 16 bases remaining between them. CDR3 bases: TGTGCCAGCAGCTTTCCTCCGGGACATCCAACAGATACGCAGTATTTT. This encodes CASSFPPGHPTDTQYF. Based on the CDR3 plus reference TRBV7-2 and TRBJ2-3, the full variable domain is GAGVSQSPSNKVTEKGKDVELRCDPISGHTALYWYRQSLGQGLEFLIYFQGNSAPDKSGLPSDRFSAERTGGSVSTLTIQRTQQEDSAVYLCASSFPPGHPTDTQYFGPGTRLTVL.

The V call is TRBV7-2, the J call TRBJ2-7, with D possibly being TRBD2 (6 bases). This CDR3 is 14 amino acids long. The germline gives CDR1 SGHTA, CDR2 FQGNSA. V lost 5 bases and J 3 bases, leaving 14 bases between the germline ends. CDR3 DNA: TGTGCCAGCAGCGCTAAGCGGGTCAGCTACGAGCAGTACTTC. It specifies CASSAKRVSYEQYF.

This chain joins TRBV5-4 and TRBJ2-5; the D is unclear. In germline, CDR1 is SGHNT, CDR2 YYREEE (reference sequence). V dropped 1 base and J dropped 5 bases, with 9 bases sitting between them. The CDR3 is made up of 13 amino acids. The CDR3 nucleotides are TGTGCCAGCAGCTTGTACAGAAGGGAGACCCAGTACTTC. Translated, it gives CASSLYRRETQYF.

The rearrangement links TRBV4-1 to TRBJ2-7, with D possibly matching TRBD2 (6 bases). Germline lookup yields CDR1 MGHRA and CDR2 YSYEKL. Trimming left V 2 bases short and J 0 bases short, with 8 bases between. The CDR3 is 14 amino acids. The CDR3 is CASSQLAISYEQYF. The CDR3 region has the DNA TGCGCCAGCAGCCAACTAGCGATCTCCTACGAGCAGTACTTC.

The V and J genes are TRBV7-8 and TRBJ2-7; D assignment may be TRBD1 or TRBD2 (5 bases each). V gave up 2 bases and J gave up 4 bases, with 15 bases separating them. The CDR3 has 15 residues. Germline loops: CDR1 SGHVS, CDR2 FQNEAQ. CDR3 nucleotide sequence: TGTGCCAGCAGCTTACAGGTCGAGGGGTTATACGAGCAGTACTTC. As protein: CASSLQVEGLYEQYF.

This clone showed up just once. This chain links TRBV6-6 with TRBJ1-1; 7 bases align to TRBD1. The CDR3 is made up of 11 amino acids. The germline V gene has CDR1 MNHNY and CDR2 SVGAGI (reference sequence). Losses at the gene ends were 7 bases for V and 7 bases for J; bases not matched to a gene: 3. CDR3 residues: CASTQGSEAFF. CDR3 sequence (DNA): TGTGCCAGCACACAGGGGAGTGAAGCTTTCTTT.

The rearrangement joins TRBV4-1 to TRBJ2-5; D could derive from TRBD1 or TRBD2 (6 bases each). V was clipped by 0 bases and J by 6 bases, with 17 bases between them. The CDR3 is made up of 16 amino acids. The germline gives CDR1 MGHRA, CDR2 YSYEKL. CDR3: CASSQDYARGGKTQYF. CDR3 nucleotide sequence: TGCGCCAGCAGCCAAGATTACGCGAGAGGGGGGAAGACCCAGTACTTC.

This clone was seen just once. This chain connects TRBV5-4 to TRBJ2-5; a possible D gene is TRBD2 (7 bases). This CDR3 has 19 amino acids. CDR1 and CDR2 (germline): SGHNT, YYREEE (reference sequence). The V gene lost 4 bases and the J gene lost 1 base, with 26 bases spanning the gap. The CDR3 DNA sequence: TGTGCCAGCAGCCCGAAAAGGGGGAGGGTTCCCTATGTCCAAGAGACCCAGTACTTC. It is translated as CASSPKRGRVPYVQETQYF.

The V and J genes are TRBV18 and TRBJ2-7; perhaps TRBD2 as D (6 bases). With 3 bases removed from V and 4 bases from J, the gap between germline ends came to 10 bases. The CDR3 runs 13 residues. Looked up from germline, CDR1 is KGHSH and CDR2 is LQKENI. The CDR3 sequence is CASSPFGGYEQYF. The CDR3 coding sequence is TGTGCCAGCTCACCGTTTGGGGGGTACGAGCAGTACTTC.

The rearrangement uses TRBV2 and TRBJ2-5; D could derive from TRBD1 or TRBD2 (7 bases each). The ends were cut back, 7 bases at V and 9 bases at J, with 9 bases in the middle. The CDR3 extends over 10 amino acids. Germline-derived CDR1 and CDR2 are SNHLY and FYNNEI. The CDR3 is CASTGGAQYF. The CDR3 DNA follows: TGTGCCAGCACAGGGGGGGCCCAGTACTTC.

The V and J genes are TRBV4-2 and TRBJ2-1, with D possibly TRBD2 on 5 matching bases. V lost 1 base and J lost 7, with 14 bases in between. Germline CDR1 is LGHNA and CDR2 is YNFKEQ. This CDR3 is built from 15 residues. The CDR3 DNA sequence: TGTGCCAGCAGCCAAGTCCTCGGGGTGAGAAATGAGCAGTTCTTC. Translation gives CASSQVLGVRNEQFF.

The chain couples TRBV19 to TRBJ2-3, with D possibly being TRBD1 or TRBD2 (5 bases each). V was shortened by 1 base and J by 5 bases, with 10 bases between the two germline ends. The germline V gene encodes CDR1 LNHDA and CDR2 SQIVND (reference sequence). The CDR3 contains 14 residues. The CDR3 bases are TGTGCCAGTAGTATAGGGGGGATTGGAGATACGCAGTATTTT. Its translation: CASSIGGIGDTQYF.

The V and J genes are TRBV7-3 and TRBJ2-7; 10 nucleotides line up with TRBD1. CDR1 SGHTA and CDR2 FQGTGA come from the germline V gene. The V segment lost 4 bases and the J segment 2 bases; nucleotides outside the gene matches: 5. The CDR3 sequence is 15 residues long. CDR3 in amino acids: CASSSAGTGAYEQYF. The DNA of the CDR3 is TGTGCCAGCAGCTCAGCCGGGACAGGGGCCTACGAGCAGTACTTC.

This clone was detected only once. The chain is built from TRBV19 and TRBJ1-2; no clear D. V was trimmed by 2 bases and J by 7 bases, leaving 8 bases between them. CDR1 and CDR2 from the germline V gene are LNHDA and SQIVND (reference sequence). This CDR3 contains 12 residues. The CDR3 region is CASSITGSGYTF. The CDR3 coding sequence is TGTGCCAGTAGTATAACGGGGAGTGGCTACACCTTC.

The table lists this clone with a count of one. The V and J genes are TRBV27 and TRBJ2-1; TRBD2 agrees at 10 bases. With V trimmed by 10 bases and J by 3 bases, 12 bases remained unmatched. Germline values: CDR1 MNHEY, CDR2 SMNVEV (reference sequence). This CDR3 has 16 residues. CDR3 DNA: TGTGCCACCTCCTCGTTAGCGGGAGGTTACTACAATGAGCAGTTCTTC. It specifies CATSSLAGGYYNEQFF.

The rearrangement joins TRBV5-1 to TRBJ2-5; D is unclear. Trimming left V 1 base short and J 6 bases short, with 16 bases between. CDR3 length equals 15 residues. Germline CDR1 reads SGHRS; CDR2 reads YFSETQ. CDR3: CASSLFSNDRKTQYF. The DNA for the CDR3 is TGCGCCAGCAGCTTGTTTAGCAACGATAGGAAGACCCAGTACTTC.

The V and J genes are TRBV7-6 and TRBJ2-3, with 11 nucleotides matching TRBD2. The CDR3 is 16 amino acids. V shed 7 bases, J shed 2 bases, and the junction held 8 bases outside the gene matches. Looked up from germline, CDR1 is SGHVS and CDR2 is FNYEAQ. CDR3 region: CASNTIAGGITDTQYF. CDR3 nucleotides: TGTGCCAGCAACACAATAGCGGGAGGGATCACAGATACGCAGTATTTT.

V gene TRBV18 combines with J gene TRBJ1-1; D uncertain. The CDR3 has 13 amino acids. Germline assignment: CDR1 KGHSH and CDR2 LQKENI. V was clipped by 4 bases and J by 1 base, with 7 bases between them. As DNA, the CDR3 is TGTGCCAGCTCACTACACAGGAACACTGAAGCTTTCTTT. Translated, it gives CASSLHRNTEAFF.

This chain links TRBV9 with TRBJ2-3; D is unclear. Germline CDR1 is SGDLS and CDR2 is YYNGEE. The V gene lost 0 bases and the J gene lost 4 bases, with 9 bases spanning the gap. The CDR3 has 14 amino acids. The CDR3 nucleotides read TGTGCCAGCAGCGTAGGGGTTGCCCCAGATACGCAGTATTTT. The encoded protein is CASSVGVAPDTQYF.

This chain joins TRBV6-1 and TRBJ1-5; maybe TRBD1 (6 bases). CDR3 size: 16 residues. Germline V gene data show CDR1 as MNHNS and CDR2 as SASEGT. V was trimmed by 1 base and J by 4 bases, leaving 14 bases between them. The CDR3: CASSEGWPDRNQPQHF. CDR3 bases: TGTGCCAGCAGTGAAGGGTGGCCGGACAGAAATCAGCCCCAGCATTTT.

The V and J genes are TRBV30 and TRBJ2-1; D possibly uses TRBD1 or TRBD2 (5 bases each). The CDR3 length is 14 residues. Trimming took 1 base from V and 4 from J, leaving 11 bases between them. Germline lookup yields CDR1 GTSNPN and CDR2 SVGIG (reference sequence). DNA of the CDR3: TGTGCCTGGAGTGGGTTTGGGGGATACAATGAGCAGTTCTTC. It yields the protein CAWSGFGGYNEQFF. Full variable domain (remainder filled in from reference TRBV30 and TRBJ2-1): SQTIHQWPATLVQPVGSPLSLECTVEGTSNPNLYWYRQAAGRGLQLLFYSVGIGQISSEVPQNLSASRPQDRQFILSSKKLLLSDSGFYLCAWSGFGGYNEQFFGPGTRLTVL.